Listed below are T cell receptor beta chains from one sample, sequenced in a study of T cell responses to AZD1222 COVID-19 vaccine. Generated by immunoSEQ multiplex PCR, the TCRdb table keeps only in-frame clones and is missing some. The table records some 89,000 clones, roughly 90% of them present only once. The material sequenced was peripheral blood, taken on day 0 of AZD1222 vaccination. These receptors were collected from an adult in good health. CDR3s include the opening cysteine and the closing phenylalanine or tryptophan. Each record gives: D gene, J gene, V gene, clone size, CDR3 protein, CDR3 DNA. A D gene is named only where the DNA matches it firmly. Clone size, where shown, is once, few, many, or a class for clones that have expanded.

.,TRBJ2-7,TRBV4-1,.,CASSQLDGAYEQYF,TGCGCCAGCAGCCAGTTAGACGGTGCCTACGAGCAGTACTTC
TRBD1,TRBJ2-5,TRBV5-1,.,CASSQQTGGDETQYF,TGCGCCAGCAGCCAACAGACAGGGGGAGATGAGACCCAGTACTTC
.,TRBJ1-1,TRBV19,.,CASGGTQTANTEAFF,TGTGCCAGTGGGGGCACCCAAACAGCGAACACTGAAGCTTTCTTT
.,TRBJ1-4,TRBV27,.,CASSPEGPINEKLFF,TGTGCCAGCAGCCCGGAGGGACCGATTAATGAAAAACTGTTTTTT
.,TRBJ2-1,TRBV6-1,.,CASSEGPYNEQFF,TGTGCCAGCAGTGAGGGCCCCTACAATGAGCAGTTCTTC
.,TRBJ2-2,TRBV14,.,CASSQPPGRELFF,TGTGCCAGCAGCCAACCCCCGGGGCGGGAGCTGTTTTTT
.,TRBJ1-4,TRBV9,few,CASSVGTHNEKLFF,TGTGCCAGCAGCGTTGGCACACATAATGAAAAACTGTTTTTT
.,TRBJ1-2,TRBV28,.,CASINPVNYGYTF,TGTGCCAGCATCAATCCGGTTAACTATGGCTACACCTTC
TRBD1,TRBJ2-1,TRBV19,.,CASSAGTGNYNEQFF,TGTGCCAGTAGTGCCGGGACAGGGAACTACAATGAGCAGTTCTTC
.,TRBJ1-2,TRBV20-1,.,CSASSAGTYGYTF,TGCAGTGCTAGTTCGGCAGGGACGTATGGCTACACCTTC
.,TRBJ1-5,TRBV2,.,CASRAPPNQPQHF,TGTGCCAGCAGAGCCCCGCCCAATCAGCCCCAGCATTTT
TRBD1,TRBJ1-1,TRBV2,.,CASTLTGVNTEAFF,TGTGCCAGCACTTTAACAGGGGTGAACACTGAAGCTTTCTTT
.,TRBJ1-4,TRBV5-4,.,CASSNDGVGWGNEKLFF,TGTGCCAGCAGCAACGACGGGGTCGGGTGGGGAAATGAAAAACTGTTTTTT
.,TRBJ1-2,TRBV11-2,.,CASSSNYGYTF,TGTGCCAGCAGCTCGAACTATGGCTACACCTTC
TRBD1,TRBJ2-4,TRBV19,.,CASSIRTGGTKNIQYF,TGTGCCAGTAGTATCCGGACAGGGGGGACCAAAAACATTCAGTACTTC
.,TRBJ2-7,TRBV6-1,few,CASSEASAHSYEQYF,TGTGCCAGCAGTGAAGCGTCGGCACACTCCTACGAGCAGTACTTC
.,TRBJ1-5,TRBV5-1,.,CASSLDRGPNQPQHF,TGCGCCAGCAGCTTGGATCGGGGACCCAATCAGCCCCAGCATTTT
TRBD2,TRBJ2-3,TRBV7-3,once,CASSRDVAGGRSDTQYF,TGTGCCAGCAGCCGCGACGTGGCGGGAGGGAGGTCAGATACGCAGTATTTT
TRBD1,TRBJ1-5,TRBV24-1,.,CATSESGGKPQHF,TGTGCCACCAGTGAATCAGGGGGGAAGCCCCAGCATTTT
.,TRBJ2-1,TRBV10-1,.,CASSVYRAGGEQFF,TGCGCCAGCAGTGTTTACAGGGCTGGCGGGGAGCAGTTCTTC
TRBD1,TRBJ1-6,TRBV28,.,CASSRQGTNNSPLHF,TGTGCCAGCAGCCGACAGGGTACTAATAATTCACCCCTCCACTTT
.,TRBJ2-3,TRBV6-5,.,CASSYGVGYTDTQYF,TGTGCCAGCAGTTACGGGGTAGGATACACAGATACGCAGTATTTT
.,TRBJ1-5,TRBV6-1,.,CASSEAFNQPQHF,TGTGCCAGCAGTGAAGCCTTCAATCAGCCCCAGCATTTT
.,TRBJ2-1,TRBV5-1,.,CASSFGDPPPLF,TGCGCCAGCAGCTTCGGGGACCCCCCACCCCTCTTC
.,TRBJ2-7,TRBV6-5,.,CATNGTAGRGEQYF,TGTGCCACCAACGGGACAGCGGGCAGGGGAGAGCAGTACTTC
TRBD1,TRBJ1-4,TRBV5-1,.,CASSTWGQEAEKLFF,TGCGCCAGCAGCACTTGGGGACAGGAGGCGGAAAAACTGTTTTTT
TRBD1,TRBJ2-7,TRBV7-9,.,CASSLMGQMYEQYF,TGTGCCAGCAGCTTAATGGGACAGATGTACGAGCAGTACTTC
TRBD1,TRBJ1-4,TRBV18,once,CASSPEQGGVEKLFF,TGTGCCAGCTCACCGGAACAGGGGGGAGTTGAAAAACTGTTTTTT
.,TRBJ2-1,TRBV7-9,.,CASSPIEGRSYNEQFF,TGTGCCAGCAGCCCGATTGAGGGGAGATCCTACAATGAGCAGTTCTTC
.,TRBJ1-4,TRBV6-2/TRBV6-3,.,CASSPGGAFEKLFF,TGTGCCAGCAGCCCGGGAGGCGCGTTTGAAAAACTGTTTTTT
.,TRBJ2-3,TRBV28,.,CAGSRGEPSTDTQYF,TGTGCCGGAAGTAGAGGGGAACCTAGCACAGATACGCAGTATTTT
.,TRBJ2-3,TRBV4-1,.,CASSQVAREVTDTQYF,TGCGCCAGCAGCCAAGTCGCGAGGGAAGTCACAGATACGCAGTATTTT